This TCR beta chain originates from a study of shared clonotypes between healthy human individuals. On the study more broadly: Per-donor plates numbered three CD4 naive, three CD4 memory, two CD8 naive and one CD8 memory. Study-wide results and caveats: Shared clonotypes across all four donors exceeded non-shared ones in generation probability.

V was cut by 3 bases and J by 10 bases, with 12 bases left in between. The CDR3 contains 13 residues. Germline CDR1 is KGHSH and CDR2 is LQKENI. TCRdb keeps only in-frame clones here, not all; method: immunoSEQ multiplex PCR. Altogether some 2,500,000 clones are present, around 92% being singletons, with the ten largest covering 0.37%. This clone showed up just once. What it binds is unknown. The receptor comes from a man aged 18-30 years in good health. Some clones in this sample may be carry-over from other donors' samples. The V gene is TRBV18, the J gene TRBJ1-4; a weak D match, TRBD1 (5 bases). Material for sequencing was naive CD4+ T cells from PBMCs. The subset was: CD45RA+ positively selected. As DNA, the CDR3 is TGTGCCAGCTCACCGGGGGGAGCCGTAAAACTGTTTTTT. This translates into CASSPGGAVKLFF.